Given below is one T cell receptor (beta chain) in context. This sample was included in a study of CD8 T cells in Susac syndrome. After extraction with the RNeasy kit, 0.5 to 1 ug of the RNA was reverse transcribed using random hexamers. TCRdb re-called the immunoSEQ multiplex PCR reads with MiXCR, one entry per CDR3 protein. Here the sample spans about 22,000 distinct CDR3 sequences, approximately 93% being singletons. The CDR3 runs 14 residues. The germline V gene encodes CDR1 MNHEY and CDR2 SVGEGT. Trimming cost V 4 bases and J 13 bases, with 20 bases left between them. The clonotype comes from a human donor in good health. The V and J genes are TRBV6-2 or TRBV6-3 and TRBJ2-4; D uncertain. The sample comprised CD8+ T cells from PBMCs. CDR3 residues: CASSSSPTSAGQYF. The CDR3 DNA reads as TGTGCCAGCAGTTCCTCCCCCACATCAGCAGGCCAGTACTTC.